A selection of T cell receptor beta chains follows, all from one sample in a study of T-cell memory formation after mild COVID-19. TCRdb re-called the 5' RACE reads with MiXCR, one entry per CDR3 protein. The table has 340,000 or so distinct CDR3 sequences, 10% to 15% seen once; the top ten hold about 22%. The sample consisted of PBMCs or a T cell subset sorted from them (not recorded which). All receptors come from a man aged 18 to 29 who had mild COVID-19 (a few samples of this study predate the infection). Cell type and time point are not known. CDR3s include the opening cysteine and the closing phenylalanine or tryptophan. D genes are given only for firm matches. Clone size is not always given. Where it is, it says once, few, many or a class for expanded clones.

abundance	d_gene	v_gene	j_gene	CDR3nt	CDR3aa
NA	NA	TRBV29-1	TRBJ2-5	TGCAGCGTTTTAACCGGACAAGAGACCCAGTACTTC	CSVLTGQETQYF
few	TRBD1	TRBV20-1	TRBJ2-3	TGCAGTGCTAGAGTCCCGACAGGGGGATCTCCTGGTACGCAGTATTTT	CSARVPTGGSPGTQYF
few	TRBD1	TRBV5-1	TRBJ1-4	TGCGCCAGCAGCTCGGGGACAGGCTTTAATGAAAAACTGTTTTTT	CASSSGTGFNEKLFF
few	NA	TRBV7-9	TRBJ2-5	TGTGCCAGCAGCTTAGGCGGGGATCCCGAGACCCAGTACTTC	CASSLGGDPETQYF
many	NA	TRBV4-2	TRBJ1-2	TGTGCCAGCAGCCAGGAATCGACAGAGTACTATGGCTACACCTTC	CASSQESTEYYGYTF
NA	NA	TRBV12-3/TRBV12-4	TRBJ1-1	TGTGCCAGCAGTTTAAAGGCGAACACTGAAGCTTTCTTT	CASSLKANTEAFF
many	TRBD2	TRBV10-3	TRBJ2-1	TGTGCCATCAGGAGGACTAGCGGGGACAATGAGCAGTTCTTC	CAIRRTSGDNEQFF
NA	NA	TRBV5-1	TRBJ2-3	TGCGCCAGCAGCATGTTCCAGCGGGACAGAATCACAGATACGCAGTATTTT	CASSMFQRDRITDTQYF
many	NA	TRBV5-1	TRBJ2-1	TGCGCCAGCAGCGGGCGGGCGTACAATGAGCAGTTCTTC	CASSGRAYNEQFF
NA	TRBD2	TRBV7-2	TRBJ2-1	TGTGCCAGCAGCGAAGCTCTGCGGGGGACCTCCTACAATGAGCAGTTCTTC	CASSEALRGTSYNEQFF
many	NA	TRBV12-3/TRBV12-4	TRBJ1-2	TGTGCCAGCAGTTTATCACAGGGTTTCTATGGCTACACCTTC	CASSLSQGFYGYTF
NA	NA	TRBV12-3/TRBV12-4	TRBJ2-7	TGTGCCAGCAGTTACAACCCTCTAGCGTACGAGCAGTACTTC	CASSYNPLAYEQYF
NA	NA	TRBV12-5	TRBJ2-2	TGTGCTAGTGGTCAATACACCGGGGAGCTGTTTTTT	CASGQYTGELFF
NA	NA	TRBV4-1	TRBJ1-2	TGCGCCAGCAGCCACACCAGGGGATTCGGTGGCTACACCTTC	CASSHTRGFGGYTF
few	NA	TRBV12-3/TRBV12-4	TRBJ2-3	TGTGCCAGCAGCCGTGGGACACAGAGGGCAGATACGCAGTATTTT	CASSRGTQRADTQYF
many	TRBD1	TRBV4-2	TRBJ2-6	TGTGCCAGCAGCCAAGCGGGACAGGGATCTGGTGGGGCCAACGTCCTGACTTTC	CASSQAGQGSGGANVLTF
NA	TRBD1	TRBV5-1	TRBJ2-1	TGCGCCAGCAGCCCCGGGACAGGGGGTTACGATGAGCAGTTCTTC	CASSPGTGGYDEQFF
many	TRBD1	TRBV6-5	TRBJ2-5	TGTGCCAGCAGCCCTTACCGACAGGGGAAAGAGACCCAGTACTTC	CASSPYRQGKETQYF
NA	TRBD1	TRBV9	TRBJ1-2	TGTGCCAGCAGCACGGACAGGGTCTATGGCTACACCTTC	CASSTDRVYGYTF
few	NA	TRBV5-1	TRBJ2-1	TGCGCCAGCAGCTTGGATCCCAGGGGTCAATCTAATGAGCAGTTCTTC	CASSLDPRGQSNEQFF
many	TRBD2	TRBV7-2	TRBJ2-1	TGTGCCAGCAGAGATCTAGCGGGCGTCTACAATGAGCAGTTCTTC	CASRDLAGVYNEQFF
few	TRBD1	TRBV7-6	TRBJ2-7	TGTGCCAGCAGCTTCGCAGGGGGCCCGCACGAGCAGTACTTC	CASSFAGGPHEQYF
NA	NA	TRBV19	TRBJ1-1	TGTGCCAGTAGTTACCGACCCCGGACTGAAGCTTTCTTT	CASSYRPRTEAFF
few	NA	TRBV7-2	TRBJ1-5	TGTGCCAGCAGCCCAGAGTCGACAAATCAGCCCCAGCATTTT	CASSPESTNQPQHF
NA	TRBD1	TRBV12-3/TRBV12-4	TRBJ1-5	TGTGCCAGCAGTGGAGGGGTGGGGACAGGGATGGGCAATCAGCCCCAGCATTTT	CASSGGVGTGMGNQPQHF
many	NA	TRBV28	TRBJ2-1	TGTGCCAGCAGTTCTGGGGTGAGCTCCTACAATGAGCAGTTCTTC	CASSSGVSSYNEQFF
NA	TRBD1	TRBV3-1	TRBJ2-7	TGTGCCAGCAGCCAAGGTCCTACAGGGGATTACGAGCAGTACTTC	CASSQGPTGDYEQYF
NA	TRBD1	TRBV10-3	TRBJ2-7	TGTGCCATCAGTGAGAGGGACAGCCGCTACGAGCAGTACTTC	CAISERDSRYEQYF
NA	NA	TRBV12-3/TRBV12-4	TRBJ2-7	TGTGCCAGCAGTCCCACGACCTCCTACGAGCAGTACTTC	CASSPTTSYEQYF
few	NA	TRBV20-1	TRBJ2-2	TGCAGTGCTAGAGCAGGGGGAGGGCAATCCGGGGAGCTGTTTTTT	CSARAGGGQSGELFF
NA	TRBD2	TRBV7-2	TRBJ2-3	TGTGCCAGCAGCACTCCTAGCGGGGGGGTCCTTGACCACACAGATACGCAGTATTTT	CASSTPSGGVLDHTDTQYF
NA	NA	TRBV24-1	TRBJ2-1	TGTGCCACCAGTGATTTGCGGCAGGGGTTAGATGAGCAGTTCTTC	CATSDLRQGLDEQFF
few	NA	TRBV12-3/TRBV12-4	TRBJ2-7	TGTGCCAGCAGTTTATATCCAGTAGACTACGAGCAGTACTTC	CASSLYPVDYEQYF
many	NA	TRBV7-2	TRBJ1-6	TGTGCCAGCAGCTTAGGGGGCGAAGGCGGCTCACCCCTCCACTTT	CASSLGGEGGSPLHF
few	TRBD1	TRBV18	TRBJ1-4	TGTGCCAGCTCATCGGGCCCAGGGGGTGAAAAACTGTTTTTT	CASSSGPGGEKLFF
few	NA	TRBV9	TRBJ1-1	TGTGCCAGCAGCGTAGAGCCAGGGGCGAACACTGAAGCTTTCTTT	CASSVEPGANTEAFF
few	TRBD1	TRBV24-1	TRBJ2-1	TGTGCCACCAGTGATTTGCCCGGGACAGGGGGCTCCTACAATGAGCAGTTCTTC	CATSDLPGTGGSYNEQFF
many	NA	TRBV4-1	TRBJ2-5	TGCGCCAGCAGCCCGGGACGGACACAAGAGACCCAGTACTTC	CASSPGRTQETQYF
few	NA	TRBV7-2	TRBJ1-5	TGTGCCAGCAGCTTAGGGGGGCGTCTCGATCAGCCCCAGCATTTT	CASSLGGRLDQPQHF
NA	TRBD1	TRBV4-2	TRBJ1-6	TGTGCCAGCAGCCCGGGACAGGGGCGGTCGAGGGGCTCACCCCTCCACTTT	CASSPGQGRSRGSPLHF
NA	NA	TRBV7-6	TRBJ2-1	TGTGCCAGCAGCTCCGAGGGGAGCAATGAGCAGTTCTTC	CASSSEGSNEQFF
many	NA	TRBV4-2	TRBJ1-1	TGTGCCAGCAGCCAAGAAAGGGGCAGGAACACTGAAGCTTTCTTT	CASSQERGRNTEAFF
few	TRBD2	TRBV4-2	TRBJ2-5	TGTGCCAGCAGCCAAGATACTAGCGGCACTTGGGAGACCCAGTACTTC	CASSQDTSGTWETQYF
few	TRBD1	TRBV7-9	TRBJ1-2	TGTGCCAGCAGCTTGGCCAGGACAGGGGGCGCGGGGTATGGCTACACCTTC	CASSLARTGGAGYGYTF
NA	TRBD2	TRBV7-6	TRBJ2-2	TGTGCCAGCAGCTTAGACCGACTAGCGGGGAGCACCGGGGAGCTGTTTTTT	CASSLDRLAGSTGELFF
NA	TRBD2	TRBV6-4	TRBJ2-2	TGTGCCAGCAGTTTGGAAGCGGGGGGATACACCGGGGAGCTGTTTTTT	CASSLEAGGYTGELFF
few	NA	TRBV19	TRBJ1-2	TGTGCCAGTAGTATTTCCACGGGGGGCCGCGTTGGCTACACCTTC	CASSISTGGRVGYTF
few	NA	TRBV5-5	TRBJ1-3	TGTGCCAGCAGCTTAGCTTGGACCTCTGGAAACACCATATATTTT	CASSLAWTSGNTIYF